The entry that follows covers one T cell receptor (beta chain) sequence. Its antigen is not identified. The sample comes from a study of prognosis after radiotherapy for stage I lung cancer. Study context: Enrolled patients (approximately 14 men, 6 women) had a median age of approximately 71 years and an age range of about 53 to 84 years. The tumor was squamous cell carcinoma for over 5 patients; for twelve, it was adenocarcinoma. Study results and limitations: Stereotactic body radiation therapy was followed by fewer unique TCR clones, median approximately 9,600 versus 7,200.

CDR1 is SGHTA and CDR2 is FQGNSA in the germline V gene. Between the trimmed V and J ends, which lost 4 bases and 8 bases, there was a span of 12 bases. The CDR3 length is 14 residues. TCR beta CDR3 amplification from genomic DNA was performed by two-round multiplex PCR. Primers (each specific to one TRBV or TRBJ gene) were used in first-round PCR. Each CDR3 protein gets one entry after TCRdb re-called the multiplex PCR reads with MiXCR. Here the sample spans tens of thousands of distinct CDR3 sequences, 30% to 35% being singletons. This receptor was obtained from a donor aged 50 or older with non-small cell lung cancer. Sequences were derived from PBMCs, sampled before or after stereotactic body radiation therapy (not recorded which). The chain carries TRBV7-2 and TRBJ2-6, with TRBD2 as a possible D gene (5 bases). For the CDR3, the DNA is TGTGCCAGCAGCTACGGGCCGGGGTCCAACGTCCTGACTTTC. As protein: CASSYGPGSNVLTF.